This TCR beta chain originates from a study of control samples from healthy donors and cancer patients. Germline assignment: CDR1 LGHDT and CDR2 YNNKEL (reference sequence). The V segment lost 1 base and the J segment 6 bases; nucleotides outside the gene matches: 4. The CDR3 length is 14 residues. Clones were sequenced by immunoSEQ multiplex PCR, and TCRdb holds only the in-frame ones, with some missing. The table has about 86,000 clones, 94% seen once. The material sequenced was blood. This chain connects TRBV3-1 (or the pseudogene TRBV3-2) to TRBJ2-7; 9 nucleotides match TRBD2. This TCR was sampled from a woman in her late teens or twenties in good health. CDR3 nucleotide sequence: TGTGCCAGCAGCCAAGTAGCGGGAGCCGGCGAGCAGTACTTC. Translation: CASSQVAGAGEQYF.